These 10 T cell receptor beta chains were all obtained from the same sample, sequenced in a study of blood T cell repertoires in COVID-19. The protocol was immunoSEQ multiplex PCR, while the TCRdb copy is restricted to in-frame clones and leaves out a portion. The table shows 88,000 or so clones, with about four fifths occurring only once. Sequencing was done on a sample of peripheral blood. The receptors here all came from a human donor in a cohort sampled during active COVID-19.

The chain joins TRBV6-5 to TRBJ2-2, with D perhaps TRBD1 (6 bases). V gave up 6 bases and J gave up 2 bases, with 10 bases separating them. Germline CDR1 is MNHEY and CDR2 is SVGAGI. This CDR3 has 14 amino acids. The CDR3 loop reads CASRGQSNTGELFF. CDR3 nucleotide sequence: TGTGCCAGCAGAGGACAGAGTAACACCGGGGAGCTGTTTTTT.

This clone was detected only once. The genes are TRBV2 and TRBJ1-3; D gene uncertain. The V end lost 7 bases, the J end lost 0 bases, and 7 bases lay between the germline ends. CDR1 SNHLY and CDR2 FYNNEI come from the germline V gene. The CDR3 runs to 13 residues. DNA for the CDR3: TGTGCCAGCACTGTCCTCTCTGGAAACACCATATATTTT. This encodes CASTVLSGNTIYF. Drawing the rest from reference TRBV2 and TRBJ1-3, the complete variable domain is EPEVTQTPSHQVTQMGQEVILRCVPISNHLYFYWYRQILGQKVEFLVSFYNNEISEKSEIFDDQFSVERPDGSNFTLKIRSTKLEDSAMYFCASTVLSGNTIYFGEGSWLTVV.

V usage is TRBV5-1 and J usage is TRBJ1-2, with TRBD1 as a possible D gene (5 bases). The germline V gene has CDR1 SGHRS and CDR2 YFSETQ. This CDR3 region has 12 residues. Trimming pared 6 bases from V and 4 bases from J, leaving 10 bases between. CDR3 in amino acids: CASTEGPYGYTF. Written as DNA, the CDR3 is TGCGCCAGCACGGAGGGGCCCTATGGCTACACCTTC.

This chain joins TRBV5-5 and TRBJ2-7; 8 nucleotides align to TRBD2. The CDR3 has 14 amino acids. The V gene end was trimmed by 6 bases and the J gene end by 0 bases; junction bases not matched to a gene: 5. Germline V gene data show CDR1 as SGHKS and CDR2 as YYEKEE (reference sequence). The CDR3 sequence: CASILGGGSYEQYF. CDR3 bases: TGTGCCAGCATCCTCGGGGGGGGCTCCTACGAGCAGTACTTC.

The chain joins TRBV7-8 to TRBJ2-6; 10 bases match TRBD2. Germline CDR1 SGHVS, CDR2 FQNEAQ. V shed 2 bases and J 0 bases; nucleotides not matched to a gene: 13. The CDR3 is 21 amino acids. The CDR3, as DNA: TGTGCCAGCAGCTTATCATTTGGTTCTAGCGGGGGATACTCTGGGGCCAACGTCCTGACTTTC. This codes for CASSLSFGSSGGYSGANVLTF.

Only one count was recorded for this clone. The rearrangement uses TRBV5-5 and TRBJ2-2; D gene unclear. The germline V gene encodes CDR1 SGHKS and CDR2 YYEKEE (reference sequence). CDR3 length equals 15 residues. V lost 2 bases and J 2 bases, leaving 10 bases between the germline ends. DNA for the CDR3: TGTGCCAGCAGCTTAAGCAGGCCAAACACCGGGGAGCTGTTTTTT. It yields the protein CASSLSRPNTGELFF.

The chain has TRBV28 and TRBJ1-4, with unresolved D. Germline loops: CDR1 MDHEN, CDR2 SYDVKM. V shed 6 bases and J shed 8 bases, with 19 bases lying between them. The CDR3 runs to 15 residues. The CDR3 DNA reads as TGTGCCAGCAGCTCCGCCCAGAGGGCCGGAGAAAAACTGTTTTTT. This sequence encodes CASSSAQRAGEKLFF.

V usage is TRBV3-1 (or the pseudogene TRBV3-2) and J usage is TRBJ1-2; D is unresolved. V lost 0 bases, J lost 6 bases, and 14 bases lay in between. This CDR3 comprises 15 residues. The V gene's germline CDR1 is LGHDT and CDR2 YNNKEL (reference sequence). The CDR3 DNA is TGTGCCAGCAGCCAAGATCCGGGAGCAGGAGATGGCTACACCTTC. It translates to CASSQDPGAGDGYTF.

The gene calls are TRBV9 and TRBJ2-1; 7 positions agree with TRBD2. CDR3 length: 15 amino acids. Trimming took 3 bases from V and 6 from J; bases not matched to a gene: 9. Germline lookup yields CDR1 SGDLS and CDR2 YYNGEE. This CDR3 is CASSGTSSVGNEQFF. As DNA, the CDR3 is TGTGCCAGCAGCGGGACTAGTTCAGTGGGCAATGAGCAGTTCTTC.

In this sample, this clone turned up once. This chain connects TRBV25-1 to TRBJ2-2; D may be TRBD1 (6 bases). Germline V lookup: CDR1 MGHDK, CDR2 SYGVNS. Trimming shortened V by 3 bases and J by 3 bases, and 11 bases separated the two germline ends. The CDR3 contains 15 residues. CDR3 in DNA: TGTGCCAGCAGTGAGCGGCAGGGGTACACCGGGGAGCTGTTTTTT. Protein sequence: CASSERQGYTGELFF.